The TCR beta chain under discussion was sequenced for a study of T cells after yellow fever vaccination (dated by TCRdb to about 2019). For context, the study as a whole: Libraries from fractions with low cell numbers were prepared with the SMART-Seq v4 Ultra Low Input RNA kit. To track T-cell clones before and after primary and booster YFV17D yellow fever vaccination, bulk TCR alpha and beta repertoires were sequenced longitudinally. Two healthy male donors made up the cohort, one aged 18 to 30 years and the other aged 30 to 40 years. Bulk PBMC replicates and cell subsets were isolated from blood drawn at multiple timepoints before and after both primary and secondary immunization.

TCRdb records Illumina NovaSeq 6000 as the sequencer. TCR cDNA was made using 5'RACE template switching, a step that added a universal primer site and unique molecular identifiers. cDNA synthesis was primed from both the TCR alpha and TCR beta constant segments. Libraries were amplified in two PCR steps, with sample barcodes and sequencing adapters added in the second step. Sequencing of the libraries was done on either Illumina HiSeq 2500 (2x100 bp) or NovaSeq (2x150 bp). As for the authors' bioinformatics: Reads were demultiplexed and collapsed into UMI consensus sequences with MIGEC, and V(D)J alignment was performed with MiXCR. Vaccine-responding clonotypes were defined with edgeR using replicate PBMC samples, requiring FDR below 0.01 and a log2 fold change above 5 up to day 15. Each bulk clonotype received a CD4 or CD8 identity based on whether the sequenced CD4 or CD8 repertoire contained that clonotype at higher abundance. The public reads were reprocessed in TCRdb via fastp at Q25 and MiXCR, keeping in-frame beta chains. Rows are unified per CDR3 protein, each entry keeping the most common DNA and genes. These V and J calls originate from TCRdb's pipeline instead of the authors' own analysis. Within this sample are around 310,000 distinct CDR3 sequences, with more than 3% of them counted one time only. The leading ten clones occupy about a quarter of the sample.

In light of the paper, this sample's treatment or condition label describes: live attenuated yellow fever vaccine strain. At each blood-draw timepoint, two biological replicates of bulk PBMCs were collected. PBMCs were isolated from peripheral blood using a standard Ficoll-Paque protocol. TriZol was used to extract RNA from bulk PBMCs, from CD4 and CD8 fractions, and from dextramer-positive and dextramer-negative fractions. To note about this clonotype: Its specific antigen is unknown. Base qualities are not at hand, and no much larger clone is one base apart.

The CDR3 goes from the cysteine to the phenylalanine over 15 residues. The kept DNA is CDR3 alone, 45 bases in frame from the first base. Trimmed from V: 5 bases; trimmed from J: 5 bases; junction bases lacking a gene match: 2. Taken from the germline V gene (reference sequence), the CDR1 and CDR2 loops are LNHDA and SQIVND. Points the paper makes about the study in general: After the booster, most clones that had expanded after primary vaccination were detected again (over 95% of CD4 and around 88% of CD8), suggesting broad maintenance of memory. FACS-sorted repertoires could contain abundant contaminating clonotypes from the bulk population, so computational filtering was required. Only two donors were included in the study, so the extent to which the findings can be generalized is limited. A small share of clonotypes occurred in both CD4 and CD8 compartments, likely arising from convergent recombination. The secondary T-cell response was found to be weaker but faster than the primary response, with a peak reached on day 5 rather than on day 15.

The specimen was PBMCs, collected on the day of the yellow fever booster vaccination. The source of this sequence is a man younger than 30 who received the YFV17D yellow fever vaccine. The V gene is TRBV19 and the J gene is TRBJ2-1, and TRBD2 matches 14 of the central bases. For the CDR3, the sequence is CASSWTSGGNNEQFF. The sequenced DNA: TGTGCCAGTAGTTGGACTAGCGGGGGGAACAATGAGCAGTTCTTC.